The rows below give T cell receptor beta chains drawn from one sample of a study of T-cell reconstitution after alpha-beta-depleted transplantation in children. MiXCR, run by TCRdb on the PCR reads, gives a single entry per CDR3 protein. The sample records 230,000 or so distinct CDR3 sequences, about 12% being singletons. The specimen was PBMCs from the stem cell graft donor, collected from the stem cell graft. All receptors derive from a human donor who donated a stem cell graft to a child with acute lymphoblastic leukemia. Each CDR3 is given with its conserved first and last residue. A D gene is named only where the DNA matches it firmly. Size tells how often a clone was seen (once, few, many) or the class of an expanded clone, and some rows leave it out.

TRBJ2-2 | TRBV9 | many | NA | CASRPTGLGTGELFF | TGTGCCAGCAGGCCCACAGGTCTCGGCACCGGGGAGCTGTTTTTT
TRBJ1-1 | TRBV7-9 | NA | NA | CASSRRDTEAFF | TGTGCCAGCAGCCGTAGGGACACTGAAGCTTTCTTT
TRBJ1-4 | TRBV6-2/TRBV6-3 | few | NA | CASSYGGTDEKLFF | TGTGCCAGCAGTTACGGGGGGACGGATGAAAAACTGTTTTTT
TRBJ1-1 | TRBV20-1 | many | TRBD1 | CSASGDRDATEAFF | TGCAGTGCTAGTGGGGACAGGGACGCCACTGAAGCTTTCTTT
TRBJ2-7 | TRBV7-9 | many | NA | CASSFKQTDEQYF | TGTGCCAGCAGCTTCAAACAGACCGACGAGCAGTACTTC
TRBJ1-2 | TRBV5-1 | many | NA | CASSAGDIPYYTF | TGCGCCAGCAGCGCGGGGGACATACCGTACTACACCTTC
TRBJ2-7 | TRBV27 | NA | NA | CATSFVTSRNEQYF | TGTGCCACCAGTTTTGTGACTAGTCGGAACGAGCAGTACTTC
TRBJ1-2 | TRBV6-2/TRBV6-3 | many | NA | CASSARDTPEDDYGYTF | TGTGCCAGCAGCGCCCGGGACACACCCGAGGACGACTATGGCTACACCTTC
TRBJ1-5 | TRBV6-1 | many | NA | CASSDRGTAGPNQPQHF | TGTGCCAGCAGTGATCGAGGTACAGCGGGCCCAAATCAGCCCCAGCATTTT
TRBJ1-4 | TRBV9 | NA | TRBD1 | CASSQGTGGSEKLFF | TGTGCCAGCAGCCAAGGGACAGGGGGCAGCGAAAAACTGTTTTTT
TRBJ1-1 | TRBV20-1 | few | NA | CSARDQRGSTEAFF | TGCAGTGCTAGAGACCAACGGGGTAGCACTGAAGCTTTCTTT
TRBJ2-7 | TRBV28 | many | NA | CASSLGIAYEQYF | TGTGCCAGCAGTTTGGGGATTGCCTACGAGCAGTACTTC
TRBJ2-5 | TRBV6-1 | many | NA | CASSDPAGGQETQYF | TGTGCCAGCAGTGATCCAGCTGGGGGCCAAGAGACCCAGTACTTC
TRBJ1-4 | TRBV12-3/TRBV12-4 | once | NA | CASRARGSIEKLFF | TGTGCCAGCAGGGCCAGGGGCTCTATTGAAAAACTGTTTTTT
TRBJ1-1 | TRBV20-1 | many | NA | CSASRDHTEAFF | TGCAGTGCTTCCCGGGATCACACTGAAGCTTTCTTT
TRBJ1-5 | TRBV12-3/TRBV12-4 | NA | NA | CASTGGGGYSNQPQHF | TGTGCCAGCACCGGGGGGGGAGGATATAGCAATCAGCCCCAGCATTTT
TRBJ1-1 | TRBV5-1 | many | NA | CASSGHGGPVPEAFF | TGCGCCAGCAGCGGGCATGGGGGTCCCGTCCCTGAAGCTTTCTTT
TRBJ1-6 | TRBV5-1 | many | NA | CASSLGESPLHF | TGCGCCAGCAGCTTGGGAGAATCACCCCTCCACTTT
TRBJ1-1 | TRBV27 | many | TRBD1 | CASKRTTGGWLNTEAFF | TGTGCCAGCAAGAGGACAACAGGGGGCTGGTTGAACACTGAAGCTTTCTTT
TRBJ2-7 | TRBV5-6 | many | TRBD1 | CASSVRGQGIYEQYF | TGTGCCAGCAGCGTTCGCGGACAGGGGATCTACGAGCAGTACTTC
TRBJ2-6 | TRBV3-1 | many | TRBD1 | CASSQDRGFSGANVLTF | TGTGCCAGCAGCCAGGACAGGGGTTTCTCTGGGGCCAACGTCCTGACTTTC
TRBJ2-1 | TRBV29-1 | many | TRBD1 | CSASGTAIGNEQFF | TGCAGCGCGTCCGGGACAGCTATAGGGAATGAGCAGTTCTTC
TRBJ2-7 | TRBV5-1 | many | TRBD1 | CASSRDRDGEQYF | TGCGCCAGCAGCCGGGACAGGGACGGCGAGCAGTACTTC
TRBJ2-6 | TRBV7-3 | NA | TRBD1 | CASSSTGGAGANVLTF | TGTGCCAGCAGCTCTACAGGGGGCGCTGGGGCCAACGTCCTGACTTTC
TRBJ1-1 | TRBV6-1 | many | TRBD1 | CASSEGQGTEAFF | TGTGCCAGCAGTGAAGGACAGGGGACTGAAGCTTTCTTT
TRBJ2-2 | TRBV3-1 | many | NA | CASSQGTSSLNTGELFF | TGTGCCAGCAGCCAAGGAACTAGCAGCCTGAACACCGGGGAGCTGTTTTTT
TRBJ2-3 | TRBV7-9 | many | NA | CASSPLADTQYF | TGTGCCAGCAGCCCATTAGCAGATACGCAGTATTTT
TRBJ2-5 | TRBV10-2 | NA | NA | CASRATATIETQYF | TGCGCCAGCAGGGCGACTGCTACCATCGAGACCCAGTACTTC
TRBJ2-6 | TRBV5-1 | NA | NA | CASSLAARAAGANVLTF | TGCGCCAGCAGCTTGGCCGCCAGGGCGGCTGGGGCCAACGTCCTGACTTTC
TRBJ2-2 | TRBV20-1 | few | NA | CSARNTPAGELFF | TGCAGTGCTAGAAACACCCCTGCGGGGGAGCTGTTTTTT
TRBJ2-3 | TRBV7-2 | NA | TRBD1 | CASSSIGQGTDTHYF | TGTGCCAGCAGCTCGATTGGACAGGGGACAGATACGCACTATTTT
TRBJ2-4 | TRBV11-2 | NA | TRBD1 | CASSLVSGQSWAKNIQYF | TGTGCCAGCAGCTTAGTCTCGGGACAGTCCTGGGCCAAAAACATTCAGTACTTC
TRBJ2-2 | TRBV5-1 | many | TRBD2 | CASSSSGLARTGELFF | TGCGCCAGCAGCTCCTCGGGACTAGCCAGGACCGGGGAGCTGTTTTTT
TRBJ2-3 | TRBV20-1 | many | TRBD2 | CSARRSTSGRLDTQYF | TGCAGTGCTAGACGGTCGACTAGCGGGAGATTAGATACGCAGTATTTT
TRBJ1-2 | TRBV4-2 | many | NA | CASSQVGEGYTF | TGTGCCAGCAGCCAAGTTGGGGAAGGCTACACCTTC
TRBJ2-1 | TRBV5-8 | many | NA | CASSLVRLDRGEQFF | TGTGCCAGCAGCTTGGTTCGGCTAGATAGAGGTGAGCAGTTCTTC
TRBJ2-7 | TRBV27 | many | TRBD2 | CASSSSGSSDGEQYF | TGTGCCAGCAGTTCTAGCGGGAGCAGTGACGGCGAGCAGTACTTC
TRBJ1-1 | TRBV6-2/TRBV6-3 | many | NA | CASSYAWDTEAFF | TGTGCCAGCAGTTACGCGTGGGACACTGAAGCTTTCTTT
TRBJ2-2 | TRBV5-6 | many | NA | CASSHGAGELFF | TGTGCCAGCAGCCACGGCGCCGGGGAGCTGTTTTTT
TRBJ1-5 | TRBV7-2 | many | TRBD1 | CASSLVGQARQPQHF | TGTGCCAGCAGCTTAGTCGGACAGGCCAGACAGCCCCAGCATTTT
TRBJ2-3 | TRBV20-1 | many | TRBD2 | CSAHSGASTDTQYF | TGCAGTGCCCATAGCGGGGCCAGCACAGATACGCAGTATTTT
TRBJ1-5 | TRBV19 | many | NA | CASSIREDQPQHF | TGTGCCAGTAGTATCCGGGAGGATCAGCCCCAGCATTTT